This T cell receptor (beta chain) was identified during a study of beta chain features in type 1 diabetes listed by TCRdb under 2018. The study in broad terms: Patients and healthy donors did not differ in mean age, gender distribution, total cell number or subset yield. Across all samples, approximately 98,000,000 sorted cells were examined, and cell number per subset correlated strongly with RNA yield. In the study, recently diagnosed type 1 diabetes patients and matched healthy donors were compared on the TCRB repertoires of their sorted circulating CD4+ T cell subsets. Whereas all 30 or so donors provided naive and central memory subsets, regulatory and stem cell-like memory subsets were isolated from just 8 patients and about 8 healthy donors.

Each donor gave one peripheral blood draw, roughly 120 mL on average, collected into heparinised tubes. A BD FACSAria II and a panel including CD45RO, CCR7, CD25, CD127, CD95 and CD27 were used to sort naive, central memory, regulatory and stem cell-like memory CD4+ T cells. All sorted populations exceeded 95% purity. PBMCs were isolated right away by Lymphoprep density gradient centrifugation and were stained directly, without culture. So that batch effects would be minimized, each experiment stained and sorted samples in pairs, pairing one healthy donor with one patient. The entire isolated RNA was reverse transcribed using the High Capacity cDNA Reverse Transcription Kit, and thus expressed TCRB transcripts were sequenced. Survey-depth immunoSEQ sequencing was performed on stem cell-like memory T cell samples, with an average of about 1 million total reads per sample. Sorted cells were lysed in RLT buffer and RNA was extracted with DNase-treated RNeasy Micro or Mini kits, depending on cell number. To prevent cross-contamination, every cell subset was processed on its own, while patient and healthy donor samples were processed together. TCRB sequences were amplified from cDNA with the immunoSEQ multiplex PCR, producing 87-bp fragments spanning the CDR3 region. Amplicons were sequenced on the Illumina HiSeq platform. In the original analysis: PCR bias was corrected computationally using synthetic template baselines, and reads within Hamming distance 2 were collapsed, with unmergeable singletons discarded. Reads were aligned against IMGT to assign V, D and J genes, CDR3 length and insertions or deletions at six rearrangement sites. Within each subset, clonotype counts were normalized to sorted cell number, and only after that were true diversity and Gini coefficients computed with the tcR R package. The overlap coefficient, calculated on TCRB nucleotide sequences, was used to measure repertoire sharing. TCRdb took this table from immuneACCESS and kept in-frame rearrangements with V and J called. Such tables lack part of the clones; where checked against another copy, unresolved V genes explain under half of the gap, and the rest is unexplained. V and J calls and clone size follow that table, whereas D and trimming were derived from the DNA. A total of fewer than 25,000 clones appear in this sample, about 50% of them only once. Clones ranked in the top ten supply roughly 0.4% of the sample.

The germline ends are 8 bases apart after V is trimmed by 2 bases and J by 1 base. From the cysteine up to the phenylalanine, the CDR3 has a length of 14 residues. The CDR3 DNA has 42 bases and is translated from base 1. Via the germline V gene, CDR1 is KGHSH and CDR2 LQKENI. Concerning this clone itself: Its antigen remains undetermined. Within one base of it there is no much larger clone, and no base qualities were kept.

What the authors observed across the whole study: PCR may preferentially amplify shorter templates, but because patient and control samples were amplified and corrected together, any resulting skew would affect both groups equally. Because cDNA was sequenced instead of genomic DNA, highly expressing activated cells could be over-represented, though the groups showed no difference in activation or CD3 levels. Naive, central memory and regulatory TCRB repertoires appeared more similar among patients than among healthy donors. At VDJ recombination sites, type 1 diabetes patients had fewer insertions and more deleted nucleotides, which implies abnormalities in thymic rearrangement. In all four CD4+ subsets, TCRB CDR3 length was moderately but significantly shorter in type 1 diabetes patients. HLA sub-analyses involved small numbers of individuals, so any influence of HLA type on TCRB rearrangement remained unresolved.

The specimen was stem cell memory CD4+ T cells from blood. Taken with the paper, the label for cell subset or site translates to: stem cell-like memory CD4+ T cells. The clonotype comes from a young man in good health. The chain is made from TRBV18 and TRBJ1-1; 5 matching bases give a weak D call of TRBD1. The sequenced DNA: TGTGCCAGCTCACCAATGCAGGGGAACACTGAAGCTTTCTTT. This is translated as CASSPMQGNTEAFF. The entire variable domain, with the stretches around the CDR3 drawn from the reference TRBV18 and TRBJ1-1 proteins, is NAGVMQNPRHLVRRRGQEARLRCSPMKGHSHVYWYRQLPEEGLKFMVYLQKENIIDESGMPKERFSAEFPKEGPSILRIQQVVRGDSAAYFCASSPMQGNTEAFFGQGTRLTVV.